Below are 15 T cell receptor beta chains sequenced from a single sample in a study of blood T cells in healthy people across ages. Primed by a sample-barcoded 5' primer and a J-beta primer mix, a second PCR proceeded for about 6 to 11 cycles. TCRdb passed the 5' RACE reads through MiXCR, listing each CDR3 protein once. The top ten hold approximately 15% of the sample, which has roughly 640,000 distinct CDR3 sequences, about 30% seen once. Sequenced sample: blood. All receptors derive from a woman aged 80 or over in good health.

This clonotype was recorded many times. The chain has TRBV7-9 and TRBJ2-1, with D perhaps matching TRBD2 (6 bases). The V gene lost 6 bases and the J gene lost 5 bases, with 17 bases spanning the gap. This CDR3 region has 15 residues. Germline V CDR1 and CDR2: SEHNR, FQNEAQ (reference sequence). DNA of the CDR3: TGTGCCAGCAGACGGAACGGGGGTGGAGACAATGAGCAGTTCTTC. This codes for CASRRNGGGDNEQFF.

This clonotype was recorded at least ten times. The chain joins TRBV6-5 to TRBJ1-1; D is ambiguous. Per germline, CDR1 MNHEY and CDR2 SVGAGI. This CDR3 comprises 12 residues. Trimming removed 5 bases at V and 7 bases at J, with 11 bases between. The CDR3 coding sequence is TGTGCCAGCAGTATTCGTGGCGGTGAAGCTTTCTTT. Its protein is CASSIRGGEAFF.

This clonotype was observed many times. The chain combines TRBV20-1 with TRBJ1-2; 7 nucleotides align to TRBD1. The V gene's germline CDR1 is DFQATT and CDR2 SNEGSKA (reference sequence). The V and J ends lost 3 bases and 4 bases, in that order; junction bases with no gene match: 8. The CDR3 has 14 residues. The CDR3 bases are TGCAGTGCTAGTGTGGGGGACAGACTCTATGGCTACACCTTC. It codes for CSASVGDRLYGYTF.

The CDR3: CASASSRGLMNTGELFF. The CDR3 DNA sequence: TGTGCCAGCGCGTCTTCACGGGGATTGATGAACACCGGGGAGCTGTTTTTT. V gene TRBV6-2 or TRBV6-3 combines with J gene TRBJ2-2; weak D call: TRBD2 (5 bases). Between the trimmed V and J ends, which lost 8 bases and 1 base, there was a span of 20 bases. Germline CDR1 reads MNHEY; CDR2 reads SVGEGT. CDR3 length: 17 residues.

J is TRBJ1-1 and V is TRBV25-1; a possible D gene is TRBD1 (5 bases). The germline V gene has CDR1 MGHDK and CDR2 SYGVNS. The CDR3 is 13 residues long. The ends were cut back, 8 bases at V and 7 bases at J, with 17 bases in the middle. In DNA, the CDR3 is TGTGCCAGCTCGGGACGGGGGAGGTTTGAAGCTTTCTTT. Residues: CASSGRGRFEAFF.

In regard to this clonotype: A much more abundant neighbour one base away suggests this may be a read error. V gene TRBV7-9 combines with J gene TRBJ2-4; 11 nucleotides match TRBD1. CDR1 is SEHNR, CDR2 FQNEAQ, per germline (reference sequence). After removal of 4 bases from V and 13 bases from J, the junction contained 18 bases not matched to a gene. This CDR3 has 17 residues. The CDR3 loop is CASSSPPGQGVWNEQYF. In DNA, the CDR3 is TGTGCCAGCAGCTCCCCCCCGGGACAGGGGGTTTGGAATGAGCAGTACTTC.

V and J are TRBV30 and TRBJ2-7; 13 nucleotides align to TRBD2. V lost 3 bases and J lost 7; bases outside the gene matches: 9. The CDR3 has 15 residues. Germline CDR1 reads GTSNPN; CDR2 reads SVGIG (reference sequence). The CDR3 is CAWRPRLAGGNEQYF. DNA for the CDR3: TGTGCCTGGAGACCCCGACTAGCGGGAGGTAATGAGCAGTACTTC. The complete variable domain, with remaining parts taken from reference TRBV30 and TRBJ2-7, reads SQTIHQWPATLVQPVGSPLSLECTVEGTSNPNLYWYRQAAGRGLQLLFYSVGIGQISSEVPQNLSASRPQDRQFILSSKKLLLSDSGFYLCAWRPRLAGGNEQYFGPGTRLTVT.

The chain employs TRBV6-6 and TRBJ2-1, with 10 bases fitting TRBD2. This CDR3 has 16 amino acids. The germline CDR1 and CDR2 sequences are MNHNY and SVGAGI (reference sequence). V lost 5 bases to trimming and J lost 7 bases; unmatched junction nucleotides: 11. The CDR3 region is CASSPKQRGGVNEQFF. In DNA, the CDR3 is TGTGCCAGCAGTCCAAAGCAGCGGGGGGGGGTTAATGAGCAGTTCTTC.

There are many counts of this clonotype. The chain recombines TRBV5-1 with TRBJ2-5; D is unresolved. Trimming removed 0 bases from V and 2 bases from J, with 2 bases in between. Germline V lookup: CDR1 SGHRS, CDR2 YFSETQ. The CDR3 sequence is 12 residues long. The CDR3 sequence is CASSLEQETQYF. The CDR3 region has the DNA TGCGCCAGCAGCTTGGAACAAGAGACCCAGTACTTC.

To note about this clonotype: This may stem from a read error, because a much larger clone lies one nucleotide away. The rearrangement joins TRBV5-1 to TRBJ1-1, with D unresolved. The CDR3 loop spans 14 amino acids. Germline V gives CDR1 SGHRS, CDR2 YFSETQ. As DNA, the CDR3 is TGCGCCGGCAGCCTACCCGGGAGGGCCACTGAAGCTTTCTTT. Translated: CAGSLPGRATEAFF.

Ten or more counts support this clonotype. This rearrangement joins TRBV3-1 to TRBJ2-7; tentatively, D is TRBD2 (5 bases). CDR3 length: 14 amino acids. V lost 4 bases, J lost 0 bases, and 10 bases lay in between. Germline CDR1 is LGHDT and CDR2 is YNNKEL (reference sequence). CDR3 sequence (DNA): TGTGCCAGCAGCCTCGGACTGATCTCCTACGAGCAGTACTTC. Its protein product is CASSLGLISYEQYF.

The chain uses TRBV7-9 and TRBJ2-3; D might be TRBD2 (6 bases). The V and J ends lost 0 bases and 7 bases respectively, with 11 bases between them. The germline V gene encodes CDR1 SEHNR and CDR2 FQNEAQ (reference sequence). CDR3 size: 14 residues. The CDR3 sequence: CASSLAGGRYTQYF. As DNA, the CDR3 is TGTGCCAGCAGCTTAGCGGGGGGACGGTATACGCAGTATTTT.

This clonotype was seen only a few times. The junction shows a germline mismatch at one end, possibly a read error. The V and J genes are TRBV7-9 and TRBJ1-2; D gene unclear. CDR3 length: 12 residues. Germline CDR1 reads SEHNR; CDR2 reads FQNEAQ (reference sequence). The CDR3 bases are TGTGCCGGCAGCTTAGGTCACTATGACTACACCTTC. Translated: CAGSLGHYDYTF. Based on the CDR3 plus reference TRBV7-9 and TRBJ1-2, the full variable domain is DTGVSQNPRHKITKRGQNVTFRCDPISEHNRLYWYRQTLGQGPEFLTYFQNEAQLEKSRLLSDRFSAERPKGSFSTLEIQRTEQGDSAMYLCAGSLGHYDYTFGSGTRLTVV.

Turning to this clonotype: A read error may explain this, as a much larger clone is one base away. This chain uses TRBV5-1 with TRBJ2-2; 9 nucleotides agree with TRBD1. Looked up from germline, CDR1 is SGHRS and CDR2 is YFSETQ. CDR3 length equals 15 residues. The CDR3 nucleotides read TGCGCCAGCAGCTTGAGGACAGGGGTCACCGGGGAGCGGTTTTTT. This sequence encodes CASSLRTGVTGERFF.

The gene calls are TRBV6-1 and TRBJ1-2; D is ambiguous. Between the trimmed V and J ends, which lost 0 bases and 7 bases, there was a span of 12 bases. CDR1 and CDR2 from the germline V gene are MNHNS and SASEGT. The CDR3 is 14 amino acids. Here the CDR3 reads CASSEARRVGGYTF. The CDR3 DNA reads TGTGCCAGCAGTGAAGCGCGCAGAGTGGGTGGCTACACCTTC.